The T cell receptor beta chain described here comes from a study of shared clonotypes between healthy human individuals. Overall study context: The cohort had a couple of women and a few men, ages 18 to 49. CD8 memory received one plate per donor, CD8 naive two, CD4 memory three and CD4 naive three. Study results and caveats: Shared clonotypes across all four donors exceeded non-shared ones in generation probability.

In the original analysis: ImmunoSEQ output lacked quality scores and full-length reads, limiting matched filtering. TCRdb's table, derived via immunoSEQ multiplex PCR, lists solely in-frame clones and lacks some. V and J calls and clone size are as listed in that table; D and trimming were resolved from the DNA. Seen here are about 2 million clones, about 95% observed once, and the top ten hold approximately 1.2%. Concerning this clone: The antigen remains unidentified.

The CDR3 sequence is 15 residues long. V was pared by 0 bases and J by 5 bases, with 13 bases between. Germline-derived CDR1 and CDR2 are MGHRA and YSYEKL. CD45RO-negative, CCR7-selected cells formed the naive CD8 fraction, which excluded terminally differentiated effector memory CD45RA+ cells. This TCR was sampled from a man aged 18 to 30 in good health. Sequences were obtained from naive CD8+ T cells sorted from blood. The V call is TRBV4-1, the J call TRBJ1-2, with a possible D match to TRBD1 (6 bases). DNA of the CDR3: TGCGCCAGCAGCCAAGATGGGGGGGCGAGATATGGCTACACCTTC. Protein sequence: CASSQDGGARYGYTF.